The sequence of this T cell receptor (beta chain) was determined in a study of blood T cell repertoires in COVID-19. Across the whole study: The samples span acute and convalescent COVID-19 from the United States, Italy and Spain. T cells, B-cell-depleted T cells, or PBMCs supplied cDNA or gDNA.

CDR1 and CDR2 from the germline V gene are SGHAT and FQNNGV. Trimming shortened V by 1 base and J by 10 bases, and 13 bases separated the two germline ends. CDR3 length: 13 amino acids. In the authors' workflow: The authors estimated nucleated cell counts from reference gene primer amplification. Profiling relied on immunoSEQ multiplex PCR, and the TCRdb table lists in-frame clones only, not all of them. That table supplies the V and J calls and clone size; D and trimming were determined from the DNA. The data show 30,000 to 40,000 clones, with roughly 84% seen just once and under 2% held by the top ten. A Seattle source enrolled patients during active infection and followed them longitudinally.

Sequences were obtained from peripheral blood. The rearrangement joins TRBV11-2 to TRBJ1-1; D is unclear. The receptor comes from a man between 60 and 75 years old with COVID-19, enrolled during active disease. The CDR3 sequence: CASSLVSSAGAFF. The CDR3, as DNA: TGTGCCAGCAGCTTAGTTTCTTCCGCGGGAGCTTTCTTT.